The rows below give T cell receptor beta chains drawn from one sample of a study. TCRdb reprocessed the 5' RACE reads via MiXCR and lists one record per CDR3 protein. The repertoire holds about 41,000 distinct CDR3 sequences, with less than 30% as singletons. Material: memory CD4+ T cells sorted from a lymph node. These receptors were taken from a female donor with breast cancer. The CDR3 runs from the conserved cysteine through the conserved F or W. D genes are given only for firm matches. Clone size, where shown, is once, few, many, or a class for clones that have expanded.

D gene: TRBD2
J gene: TRBJ2-1
clone size: .
V gene: TRBV5-4
CDR3 DNA: TGTGCCAGCAGCTTTCGGACTAGTGGTTCCAATGAGCAGTTCTTC
CDR3 protein: CASSFRTSGSNEQFF

D gene: .
J gene: TRBJ1-5
clone size: .
V gene: TRBV6-2/TRBV6-3
CDR3 DNA: TGTGCCAGCAGTTACGTGGGGGTTCAGCCCCAGCATTTT
CDR3 protein: CASSYVGVQPQHF

D gene: .
J gene: TRBJ2-1
clone size: .
V gene: TRBV4-3
CDR3 DNA: TGCGCTAGCAGCCAAGATACCGTGGAGCAGTTCTTC
CDR3 protein: CASSQDTVEQFF

D gene: .
J gene: TRBJ2-2
clone size: many
V gene: TRBV4-1
CDR3 DNA: TGCGCCAGCAGCCAAGATCGCAGGGGGAACACCGGGGAGCTGTTTTTT
CDR3 protein: CASSQDRRGNTGELFF

D gene: TRBD2
J gene: TRBJ2-1
clone size: .
V gene: TRBV4-3
CDR3 DNA: TGCGCCAGCAGCTCGGGACTAGCGGAGACCAATGAGCAGTTCTTC
CDR3 protein: CASSSGLAETNEQFF

D gene: TRBD1
J gene: TRBJ1-5
clone size: .
V gene: TRBV24-1
CDR3 DNA: TGTGCCACCAGTGTCGGGGACAGGGGCGGGTATCAGCCCCAGCATTTT
CDR3 protein: CATSVGDRGGYQPQHF

D gene: .
J gene: TRBJ2-5
clone size: .
V gene: TRBV5-1
CDR3 DNA: TGCGCCAGCAGCTTGGAGGGACAACAAGAGACCCAGTACTTC
CDR3 protein: CASSLEGQQETQYF

D gene: .
J gene: TRBJ2-2
clone size: .
V gene: TRBV27
CDR3 DNA: TGTGCCAGCAGTTTGACCGGGACGGCCACCGGGGAGCTGTTTTTT
CDR3 protein: CASSLTGTATGELFF

D gene: .
J gene: TRBJ1-5
clone size: once
V gene: TRBV27
CDR3 DNA: TGTGCCAGCAGCTTGGAGGGGAGGAATCAGCCCCAGCATTTT
CDR3 protein: CASSLEGRNQPQHF

D gene: TRBD1
J gene: TRBJ2-7
clone size: .
V gene: TRBV6-5
CDR3 DNA: TGTGCCAGCAGTAGAAGACAGGGGCACGAGCAGTACTTC
CDR3 protein: CASSRRQGHEQYF

D gene: .
J gene: TRBJ2-6
clone size: few
V gene: TRBV5-1
CDR3 DNA: TGCGCCAGCAGCGAGCGCCCTGGGGCCAACGTCCTGACTTTC
CDR3 protein: CASSERPGANVLTF

D gene: TRBD1
J gene: TRBJ2-7
clone size: .
V gene: TRBV2
CDR3 DNA: TGTGCCAGCAGCGGGACAGGGTACGAGCAGTACTTC
CDR3 protein: CASSGTGYEQYF

D gene: .
J gene: TRBJ2-3
clone size: many
V gene: TRBV9
CDR3 DNA: TGTGCCAGCAGCGTGGTTGGAGACACAGATACGCAGTATTTT
CDR3 protein: CASSVVGDTDTQYF

D gene: .
J gene: TRBJ2-7
clone size: .
V gene: TRBV12-3/TRBV12-4
CDR3 DNA: TGTGCCAGCAGTTCCGGACTGGGAGAGCAGTACTTC
CDR3 protein: CASSSGLGEQYF

D gene: .
J gene: TRBJ2-3
clone size: few
V gene: TRBV6-2/TRBV6-3
CDR3 DNA: TGTGCCAGCAGTTACTCGGGACCAGATACGCAGTATTTT
CDR3 protein: CASSYSGPDTQYF

D gene: .
J gene: TRBJ2-5
clone size: .
V gene: TRBV25-1
CDR3 DNA: TGTGCCAGCAGTGGGGCAGGGCAGACCCTAATAGAGACCCAGTACTTC
CDR3 protein: CASSGAGQTLIETQYF

D gene: .
J gene: TRBJ2-3
clone size: .
V gene: TRBV6-5
CDR3 DNA: TGTGCCAGCAGTTACGCGGGGAGCACAGATACGCAGTATTTT
CDR3 protein: CASSYAGSTDTQYF

D gene: .
J gene: TRBJ2-1
clone size: once
V gene: TRBV6-1
CDR3 DNA: TGTGCCAGCATGGGGGTCGGGGTCTCCTACAATGAGCAGTTCTTC
CDR3 protein: CASMGVGVSYNEQFF

D gene: .
J gene: TRBJ2-3
clone size: few
V gene: TRBV29-1
CDR3 DNA: TGCAGCGTTGACAGGGGAAATACGCAGTATTTT
CDR3 protein: CSVDRGNTQYF

D gene: .
J gene: TRBJ2-1
clone size: .
V gene: TRBV5-1
CDR3 DNA: TGCGCCAGCAGCTTGGACCAGAATGAGCAGTTCTTC
CDR3 protein: CASSLDQNEQFF

D gene: .
J gene: TRBJ2-2
clone size: few
V gene: TRBV10-2
CDR3 DNA: TGCGCAACGGAGGCTCCCGGGGAGCTGTTTTTT
CDR3 protein: CATEAPGELFF

D gene: .
J gene: TRBJ1-2
clone size: few
V gene: TRBV2
CDR3 DNA: TGTGCCAGCAAGGAGGGCGGCTATGGCTACACCTTC
CDR3 protein: CASKEGGYGYTF

D gene: .
J gene: TRBJ1-1
clone size: few
V gene: TRBV5-1
CDR3 DNA: TGCGCCAGCAGCTCACAAGACCGCACTGAAGCTTTCTTT
CDR3 protein: CASSSQDRTEAFF

D gene: TRBD2
J gene: TRBJ2-1
clone size: .
V gene: TRBV20-1
CDR3 DNA: TGCAGTGCTAGAGATTCAGTATCGGGAGGGAGGCGGTTCTTC
CDR3 protein: CSARDSVSGGRRFF

D gene: .
J gene: TRBJ1-5
clone size: .
V gene: TRBV4-1
CDR3 DNA: TGCGCCAGCAGCCACCACGGGGGGGGCCAGCCCCAGCATTTT
CDR3 protein: CASSHHGGGQPQHF

D gene: TRBD1
J gene: TRBJ2-1
clone size: .
V gene: TRBV6-6
CDR3 DNA: TGTGCCAGCAGTGAGGGGGCTTCCAATGAGCAGTTCTTC
CDR3 protein: CASSEGASNEQFF

D gene: TRBD1
J gene: TRBJ1-5
clone size: once
V gene: TRBV5-1
CDR3 DNA: TGCGCCAGCAGCCCCCTCCCCGGGTCAGGGGGCCCTCAGCCCCAGCATTTT
CDR3 protein: CASSPLPGSGGPQPQHF

D gene: TRBD1
J gene: TRBJ1-1
clone size: many
V gene: TRBV5-1
CDR3 DNA: TGCGCCAGCAGCTTCGACAGGGGAACTGAAGCTTTCTTT
CDR3 protein: CASSFDRGTEAFF

D gene: .
J gene: TRBJ2-1
clone size: few
V gene: TRBV5-1
CDR3 DNA: TGCGCCAGCAGCAGCCGAATTCCCTCCTACAATGAGCAGTTCTTC
CDR3 protein: CASSSRIPSYNEQFF

D gene: TRBD1
J gene: TRBJ1-5
clone size: few
V gene: TRBV20-1
CDR3 DNA: TGCAGTGCTCCTGGACAGGGCAATCAGCCCCAGCATTTT
CDR3 protein: CSAPGQGNQPQHF

D gene: TRBD1
J gene: TRBJ1-1
clone size: .
V gene: TRBV7-2
CDR3 DNA: TGTGCCAGCAGCAACGGGGCCACAGGGGCCACTGAAGCTTTCTTT
CDR3 protein: CASSNGATGATEAFF

D gene: .
J gene: TRBJ2-3
clone size: many
V gene: TRBV10-1
CDR3 DNA: TGCGCCAGCAGTGAGTTGGGGGCCCCAGATACGCAGTATTTT
CDR3 protein: CASSELGAPDTQYF

D gene: .
J gene: TRBJ1-1
clone size: once
V gene: TRBV30
CDR3 DNA: TGTGCCTGGACTGGCGAGTGGGACACTGAAGCTTTCTTT
CDR3 protein: CAWTGEWDTEAFF

D gene: TRBD2
J gene: TRBJ2-1
clone size: .
V gene: TRBV4-1
CDR3 DNA: TGCGCCAGCAGCCAAAACAGACGGACTAGTGAGTATGAGCAGTTCTTC
CDR3 protein: CASSQNRRTSEYEQFF

D gene: .
J gene: TRBJ2-1
clone size: .
V gene: TRBV6-2/TRBV6-3
CDR3 DNA: TGTGCCAGCAGTTACCGCGCGGGCCCCTACAATGAGCAGTTCTTC
CDR3 protein: CASSYRAGPYNEQFF

D gene: .
J gene: TRBJ2-2
clone size: few
V gene: TRBV6-1
CDR3 DNA: TGTGCCAGCAGGGTGTGGACCGGGGAGCTGTTTTTT
CDR3 protein: CASRVWTGELFF

D gene: .
J gene: TRBJ1-1
clone size: .
V gene: TRBV20-1
CDR3 DNA: TGCAGTGCTAGATTCAGGGGACATCCTGAAGCTTTCTTT
CDR3 protein: CSARFRGHPEAFF

D gene: TRBD2
J gene: TRBJ2-2
clone size: .
V gene: TRBV24-1
CDR3 DNA: TGTGCCACCAGTGATCCCCGATTGACTAGCGGGGGGGCCCTAAACACCGGGGAGCTGTTTTTT
CDR3 protein: CATSDPRLTSGGALNTGELFF

D gene: .
J gene: TRBJ1-3
clone size: .
V gene: TRBV20-1
CDR3 DNA: TGCAGTGCTGTCGCGGCGGGCTCTGGAAACACCATATATTTT
CDR3 protein: CSAVAAGSGNTIYF

D gene: .
J gene: TRBJ2-6
clone size: few
V gene: TRBV27
CDR3 DNA: TGTGCCAGCAGTTTATCTGGAGGATTCTCTGGGGCCAACGTCCTGACTTTC
CDR3 protein: CASSLSGGFSGANVLTF

D gene: .
J gene: TRBJ1-5
clone size: .
V gene: TRBV28
CDR3 DNA: TGTGCCAGTAGTTTACCTGAGACAGCGACAAATAGCAATCAGCCCCAGCATTTT
CDR3 protein: CASSLPETATNSNQPQHF

D gene: TRBD2
J gene: TRBJ2-3
clone size: .
V gene: TRBV6-1
CDR3 DNA: TGTGCCAGCAGTGAAGCGGCGGGAGGGCCAGATACGCAGTATTTT
CDR3 protein: CASSEAAGGPDTQYF

D gene: .
J gene: TRBJ1-2
clone size: few
V gene: TRBV6-6
CDR3 DNA: TGTGCCAGCAGCCTAGGACCGGTCTATGGCTACACCTTC
CDR3 protein: CASSLGPVYGYTF

D gene: .
J gene: TRBJ1-6
clone size: .
V gene: TRBV4-1
CDR3 DNA: TGCGCCAGCAGCCACGTAGACCTAATCTCCTATAATTCACCCCTCCACTTT
CDR3 protein: CASSHVDLISYNSPLHF

D gene: TRBD1
J gene: TRBJ1-2
clone size: .
V gene: TRBV5-4
CDR3 DNA: TGTGCCAGCAGCTCTAGACAGGGAGAGAGCTATGGCTACACCTTC
CDR3 protein: CASSSRQGESYGYTF

D gene: .
J gene: TRBJ1-5
clone size: .
V gene: TRBV28
CDR3 DNA: TGTGCCAGCAGTTTAGGGTTCCAGCCCCAGCATTTT
CDR3 protein: CASSLGFQPQHF

D gene: TRBD2
J gene: TRBJ2-1
clone size: once
V gene: TRBV20-1
CDR3 DNA: TGCAGTGCTAGGGGACTAGCGGGAGGGCCAGCCTACAATGAGCAGTTCTTC
CDR3 protein: CSARGLAGGPAYNEQFF

D gene: TRBD2
J gene: TRBJ2-3
clone size: few
V gene: TRBV4-1
CDR3 DNA: TGCGCCAGCAGCCAAGAAGGACTAGCGATCACAGATACGCAGTATTTT
CDR3 protein: CASSQEGLAITDTQYF

D gene: .
J gene: TRBJ2-3
clone size: .
V gene: TRBV19
CDR3 DNA: TGTGCCAGTAGTTCGGACTTCCTGGGCACAGATACGCAGTATTTT
CDR3 protein: CASSSDFLGTDTQYF

D gene: .
J gene: TRBJ1-5
clone size: .
V gene: TRBV12-3/TRBV12-4
CDR3 DNA: TGTGCCAGCAGTTTGGAGGGAGGTCCCCAGCATTTT
CDR3 protein: CASSLEGGPQHF